The T cell receptor (beta chain) under discussion was sequenced for a study of shared clonotypes between healthy human individuals. The overall study: A couple of female and a few male donors aged 18 to 49 were enrolled. Three CD4 naive, three CD4 memory, two CD8 naive and one CD8 memory plate were used per donor.

Positive CCR7 selection of CD45RO-negative cells yielded the naive CD8 cells, and terminally differentiated effector memory CD45RA+ cells were excluded. The CDR3 consists of 14 residues. V was clipped by 1 base and J by 4 bases; unmatched bases: 2. The germline CDR1 and CDR2 sequences are SEHNR and FQNEAQ (reference sequence). The assay was immunoSEQ multiplex PCR, and TCRdb's table has in-frame clones only and misses some. The top ten hold under 2% of the sample, which has around 1.9 million clones, approximately 94% seen once. The chain has TRBV7-9 and TRBJ2-5; 8 positions agree with TRBD2. The sample comprised naive CD8+ T cells from PBMCs. The sequence was obtained from a man aged 18 to 29 in good health. Some clones in this sample may be carry-over from other donors' samples. CDR3 nucleotides: TGTGCCAGCAGCTTAGGGACTAGCACAGAGACCCAGTACTTC. It codes for CASSLGTSTETQYF.